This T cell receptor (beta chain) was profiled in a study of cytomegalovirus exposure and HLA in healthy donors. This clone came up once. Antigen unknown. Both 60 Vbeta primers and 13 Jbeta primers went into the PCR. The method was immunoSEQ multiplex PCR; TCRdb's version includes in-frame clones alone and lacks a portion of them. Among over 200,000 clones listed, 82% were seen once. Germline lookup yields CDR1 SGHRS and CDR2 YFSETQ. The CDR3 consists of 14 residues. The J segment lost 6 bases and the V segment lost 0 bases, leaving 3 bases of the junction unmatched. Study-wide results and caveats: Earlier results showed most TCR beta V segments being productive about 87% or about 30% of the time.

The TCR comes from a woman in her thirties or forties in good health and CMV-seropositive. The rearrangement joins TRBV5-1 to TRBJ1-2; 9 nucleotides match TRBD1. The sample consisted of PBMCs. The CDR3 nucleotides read TGCGCCAGCAGCTTGGGGGACAGGGTAGATGGCTACACCTTC. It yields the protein CASSLGDRVDGYTF.